A single sample is the source of the 11 T cell receptor beta chains below, sequenced in a study of OX40 agonist ivuxolimab in advanced cancers. Here immunoSEQ multiplex PCR was the method, and the copy in TCRdb shows in-frame clones only, minus some. The repertoire includes over 20,000 clones, roughly 78% of them detected once, and approximately 1.5% sits in the top ten. This sample comprised CD4+ or CD8+ T cells sorted from blood, obtained in a trial of the OX40 agonist ivuxolimab. The receptors shown here come from an adult with an advanced solid tumor such as melanoma, head and neck, liver or kidney cancer.

The genes are TRBV5-1 and TRBJ2-3, with 11 positions matching TRBD2. J lost 0 bases, V lost 4 bases, and 4 bases had no gene match. Germline CDR1 is SGHRS and CDR2 is YFSETQ. This CDR3 contains 16 residues. The DNA for the CDR3 is TGCGCCAGCAGCCCTAGCGGGGGGATTAGCACAGATACGCAGTATTTT. Residues: CASSPSGGISTDTQYF.

V usage is TRBV6-1 and J usage is TRBJ2-1, with 7 bases identical to TRBD2. The CDR3 runs to 17 residues. The trim removed 1 base at V and 4 bases at J, leaving 10 bases unmatched. CDR1 is MNHNS, CDR2 SASEGT, per germline. The CDR3 loop is CASSEGLGAAGYNEQFF. Here the CDR3 DNA reads TGTGCCAGCAGTGAAGGACTCGGGGCAGCGGGATACAATGAGCAGTTCTTC.

The rearrangement joins TRBV5-1 to TRBJ2-5; 12 bases agree with TRBD1. The CDR3 covers 16 residues. J was trimmed by 4 bases and V by 4 bases; bases with no gene match: 8. Germline V CDR1 and CDR2: SGHRS, YFSETQ. The CDR3 bases are TGCGCCAGCAGCGTAGGGGGACAGGGGGCACGAGAGACCCAGTACTTC. It codes for CASSVGGQGARETQYF.

The chain carries TRBV4-3 and TRBJ2-1; 8 bases are shared with TRBD2. From germline, CDR1 is LGHNA and CDR2 YSLEER. The CDR3 sequence is 18 residues long. Trimming at V came to 2 bases and at J to 0 bases, leaving 9 bases not matched to a gene. The CDR3 protein is CASSQHPVSGSSYNEQFF. The CDR3, as DNA: TGCGCCAGCAGCCAACACCCGGTGAGCGGGAGCTCCTACAATGAGCAGTTCTTC.

This clone turned up a few times. V is TRBV11-1 and J is TRBJ2-1, with 9 bases lining up with TRBD2. The CDR3 length is 14 residues. CDR1 is SGHAT, CDR2 FQDESV, per germline (reference sequence). The J segment lost 9 bases and the V segment lost 3 bases, leaving 6 bases of the junction unmatched. The CDR3 DNA follows: TGTGCCAGCAGCTTCGGGACTAGCAGGATTGAGCAGTTCTTC. This gives the protein CASSFGTSRIEQFF.

The rearrangement uses TRBV25-1 and TRBJ2-2; 9 bases match TRBD1. Germline V CDR1 and CDR2: MGHDK, SYGVNS. The CDR3 spans 14 residues. The ends lost 4 bases at V and 6 bases at J; junction bases unmatched: 3. The CDR3 loop reads CASSGTGGSGELFF. CDR3 nucleotide sequence: TGTGCCAGCAGTGGCACAGGGGGCTCCGGGGAGCTGTTTTTT.

This clone was picked up a small number of times. This CDR3 is CSVRSQENSPLHF. The CDR3 nucleotides read TGCAGCGTCCGCTCCCAGGAGAATTCACCCCTCCACTTT. The chain combines TRBV29-1 with TRBJ1-6; D is unclear. The CDR3 covers 13 residues. Trimming pared 6 bases from V and 7 bases from J, leaving 13 bases between. CDR1 and CDR2 from the germline V gene are SQVTM and ANQGSEA.

This chain uses TRBV19 with TRBJ1-2; 9 bases are shared with TRBD1. The CDR3 contains 14 residues. CDR1 is LNHDA, CDR2 SQIVND, per germline (reference sequence). The V gene end was trimmed by 4 bases and the J gene end by 7 bases; junction bases not matched to a gene: 7. The CDR3 DNA reads TGTGCCAGTAGTACATTAACAGGGGGCTTTGGCTACACCTTC. It yields the protein CASSTLTGGFGYTF.

The chain recombines TRBV11-1 with TRBJ2-1, with D tentatively TRBD2 (6 bases). The CDR3 has 15 residues. Germline loops: CDR1 SGHAT, CDR2 FQDESV (reference sequence). With 1 base removed from V and 3 bases from J, the gap between germline ends came to 10 bases. The DNA for the CDR3 is TGTGCCAGCAGCTTAGGGAATAGCGGCTACAATGAGCAGTTCTTC. This sequence encodes CASSLGNSGYNEQFF. The complete variable domain, with remaining parts taken from reference TRBV11-1 and TRBJ2-1, reads EAEVAQSPRYKITEKSQAVAFWCDPISGHATLYWYRQILGQGPELLVQFQDESVVDDSQLPKDRFSAERLKGVDSTLKIQPAELGDSAMYLCASSLGNSGYNEQFFGPGTRLTVL.

This sequence joins TRBV7-8 and TRBJ1-5; TRBD1 matches 7 bases. The germline CDR1 and CDR2 sequences are SGHVS and FQNEAQ. The CDR3 runs 14 residues. Germline trimming cut 5 bases from V and 6 bases from J; bases unmatched to any gene: 7. The CDR3 nucleotides read TGTGCCAGCAGCATACAGACAGGGAGTCAGCCCCAGCATTTT. Amino acid sequence: CASSIQTGSQPQHF.

The rearrangement links TRBV6-5 to TRBJ2-2; 8 nucleotides line up with TRBD1. The length of the CDR3 is 15 residues. Germline V gene data show CDR1 as MNHEY and CDR2 as SVGAGI. Trimming took 5 bases from V and 3 from J; bases not matched to a gene: 5. CDR3 DNA sequence: TGTGCCAGCAGTCCAGGGGGCAGGGACACCGGGGAGCTGTTTTTT. Its translation: CASSPGGRDTGELFF.